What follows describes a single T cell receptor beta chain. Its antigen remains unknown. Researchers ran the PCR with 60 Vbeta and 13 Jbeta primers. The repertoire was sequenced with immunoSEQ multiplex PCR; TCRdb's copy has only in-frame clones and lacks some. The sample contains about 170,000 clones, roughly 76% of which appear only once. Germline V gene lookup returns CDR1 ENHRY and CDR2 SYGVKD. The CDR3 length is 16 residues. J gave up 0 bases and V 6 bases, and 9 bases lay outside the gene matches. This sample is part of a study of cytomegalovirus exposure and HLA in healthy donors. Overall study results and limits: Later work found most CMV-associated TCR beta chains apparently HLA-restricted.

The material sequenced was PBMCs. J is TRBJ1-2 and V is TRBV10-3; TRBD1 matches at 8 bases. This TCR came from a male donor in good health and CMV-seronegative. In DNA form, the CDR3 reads TGTGCCATCAGCCCCGGGACAGGACTAGCTAACTATGGCTACACCTTC. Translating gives CAISPGTGLANYGYTF.